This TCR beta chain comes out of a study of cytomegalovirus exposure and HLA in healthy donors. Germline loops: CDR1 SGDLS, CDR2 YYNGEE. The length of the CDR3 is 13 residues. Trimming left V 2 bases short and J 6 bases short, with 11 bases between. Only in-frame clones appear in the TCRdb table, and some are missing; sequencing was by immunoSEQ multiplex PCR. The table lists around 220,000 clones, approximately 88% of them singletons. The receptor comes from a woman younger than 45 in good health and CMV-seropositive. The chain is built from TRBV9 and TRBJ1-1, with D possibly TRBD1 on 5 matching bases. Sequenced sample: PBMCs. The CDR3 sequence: CASSVAARAEAFF. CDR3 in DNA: TGTGCCAGCAGCGTCGCAGCCAGGGCTGAAGCTTTCTTT.